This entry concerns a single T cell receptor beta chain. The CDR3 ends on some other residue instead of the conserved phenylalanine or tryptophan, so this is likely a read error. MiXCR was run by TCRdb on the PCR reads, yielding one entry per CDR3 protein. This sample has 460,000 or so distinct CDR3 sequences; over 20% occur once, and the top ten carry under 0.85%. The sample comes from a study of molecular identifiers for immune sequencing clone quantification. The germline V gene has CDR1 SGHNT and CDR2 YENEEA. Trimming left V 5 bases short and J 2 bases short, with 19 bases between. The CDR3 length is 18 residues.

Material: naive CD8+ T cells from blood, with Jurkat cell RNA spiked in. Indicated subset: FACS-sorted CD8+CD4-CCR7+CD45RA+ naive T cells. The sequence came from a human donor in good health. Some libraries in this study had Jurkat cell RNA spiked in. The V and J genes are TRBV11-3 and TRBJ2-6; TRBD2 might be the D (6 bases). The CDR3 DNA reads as TGTGCCAGCAGCCCAAGACGGGGGAAAGACGCTGGGGCCAACGTCCTGACTCTC. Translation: CASSPRRGKDAGANVLTL.